This is a list of T cell receptor beta chains from one sample in a study of human T cells and chemical hapten exposure. MiXCR was run by TCRdb on the RACE reads, yielding one entry per CDR3 protein. This table holds about 180,000 distinct CDR3 sequences, around 30% found once. This sample comprised whole blood, obtained in connection with sensitization to the hapten diphenylcyclopropenone (DPC). The receptors stem from a woman in her 30s with alopecia areata. Some clones in this sample may be carry-over from other donors' samples. CDR3s include the opening cysteine and the closing phenylalanine or tryptophan. Each record gives: clone size, D gene, J gene, V gene, CDR3 DNA, CDR3 protein. A D gene is named only where the DNA matches it firmly. Rows give clone size only sometimes, using once, few, many, or a class for an expanded clone.

few	TRBD1	TRBJ1-1	TRBV27	TGTGCCAGCAGTTCAGGACAGGGGACGATGAACACTGAAGCTTTCTTT	CASSSGQGTMNTEAFF
few	TRBD1	TRBJ2-3	TRBV28	TGTGCCAGCAGTTCCTCCACGACAGGGCAGGGCCCCACAGATACGCAGTATTTT	CASSSSTTGQGPTDTQYF
few	TRBD1	TRBJ1-6	TRBV5-1	TGCGCCAGCAGCGGACAGGGGCGAGGGGGACCCCTCCACTTT	CASSGQGRGGPLHF
.	TRBD1	TRBJ1-1	TRBV7-9	TGTGCCAGCAGCTTAAGACAGGGGTTAGCTTTCTTT	CASSLRQGLAFF
few	TRBD2	TRBJ2-2	TRBV4-2	TGTGCCAGCAGCAAACAGACTAGCGGGAACACCGGGGAGCTGTTTTTT	CASSKQTSGNTGELFF
few	.	TRBJ2-1	TRBV10-2	TGCGCCAGCAGTGGGGTGATTAATGAGCAGTTCTTC	CASSGVINEQFF
.	TRBD1	TRBJ1-4	TRBV20-1	TGCAGTGCCGCCGAGACAGGGACTAATGAAAAACTGTTTTTT	CSAAETGTNEKLFF
few	.	TRBJ1-2	TRBV28	TGTGCCAGCAGTTCCGGACACAACTATGGCTACACCTTC	CASSSGHNYGYTF
.	.	TRBJ2-3	TRBV7-9	TGTGCCAGCAGCCCGTTACCAGGGACAGATACGCAGTATTTT	CASSPLPGTDTQYF
.	.	TRBJ2-2	TRBV6-1	TGTGCCAGCACCACCACCTGGACGGACACCGGGGAGCTGTTTTTT	CASTTTWTDTGELFF
.	TRBD1	TRBJ1-2	TRBV29-1	TGCAGCGCCACGATCTGGACAGGGGGGATGACTTTC	CSATIWTGGMTF
.	TRBD2	TRBJ2-5	TRBV3-1	TGTGCCAGCAGCTATAGCGGGGCGGAGACCCAGTACTTC	CASSYSGAETQYF
.	.	TRBJ1-4	TRBV11-2	TGTGCCAGCAGCTTAAGGGCGCTTGGAGCCGGGGAAAAACTGTTTTTT	CASSLRALGAGEKLFF
.	TRBD2	TRBJ2-2	TRBV4-2	TGTGCCAGCAGCCAAGATCCGACGGGAGGTCCGACCGGGGAGCTGTTTTTT	CASSQDPTGGPTGELFF
few	TRBD1	TRBJ2-6	TRBV9	TGTGCCAGCAGCAAGACAGGGGTCTCTGGGGCCAACGTCCTGACTTTC	CASSKTGVSGANVLTF
many	.	TRBJ2-1	TRBV7-9	TGTGCCAGCAGCGTTACACGGGGGCCCTCCTACAATGAGCAGTTCTTC	CASSVTRGPSYNEQFF
.	.	TRBJ2-4	TRBV7-2	TGTGCCAGCAGCCGACCTACCGCAGTAGCCAAAAACATTCAGTACTTC	CASSRPTAVAKNIQYF
few	TRBD2	TRBJ2-1	TRBV11-2	TGTGCCAGCAGCTTCGGTAGCGGGACCGGAGAGCAGTTCTTC	CASSFGSGTGEQFF
few	TRBD1	TRBJ2-7	TRBV29-1	TGCAGCGTTGAAAACAGGGGGAGCGAGCAGTACTTC	CSVENRGSEQYF
few	TRBD2	TRBJ2-1	TRBV20-1	TGCAGTGCTAGTTCGACTAGCGGGGGGGCCAGGAATGAGCAGTTCTTC	CSASSTSGGARNEQFF
.	TRBD1	TRBJ1-5	TRBV5-6	TGTGCCAGCAGCTCCCTGACAGGGATGCAGCCCCAGCATTTT	CASSSLTGMQPQHF
many	.	TRBJ1-1	TRBV29-1	TGCAGCGTTGATGGGGTAGCCATGAACACTGAAGCTTTCTTT	CSVDGVAMNTEAFF
.	TRBD1	TRBJ1-2	TRBV29-1	TGCAGCGTTGAAGGGGGACAGGGGCCGAATGGCTACACCTTC	CSVEGGQGPNGYTF
.	.	TRBJ1-5	TRBV10-3	TGTGCCATCAGTGACCCTAGTCAGCCCCAGCATTTT	CAISDPSQPQHF
.	TRBD1	TRBJ1-1	TRBV3-1	TGTGCCAGCAGCCAAGCAGACAGGGGGACGGCTGAAGCTTTCTTT	CASSQADRGTAEAFF